The sequence of this T cell receptor (beta chain) was determined in a study of T cells in Graves' hyperthyroidism and ophthalmopathy. The study's findings and limits: Blood also carried most thyroid clonotypes expanded above 0.001.

This clonotype was counted ten times or more. Its antigen is as yet unknown. The TCR beta CDR3 regions underwent amplification using RNA transcripts as the source. HTBI primers were employed in a first-round RT-PCR of the TCR CDR3. TCRdb processed the multiplex PCR reads anew with MiXCR; each CDR3 protein has one entry. The sample records some 150,000 distinct CDR3 sequences, around 20% being singletons. Germline assignment: CDR1 MNHEY and CDR2 SVGEGT. V gave up 5 bases and J gave up 2 bases; unmatched junction bases: 8. This CDR3 contains 16 residues. The chain employs TRBV6-2 or TRBV6-3 and TRBJ1-5; TRBD1 agrees at 8 bases. Sample: blood. The receptor was derived from a woman aged 50 to 60 with Graves' hyperthyroidism that later progressed to Graves' ophthalmopathy. The CDR3 spells CASSPHRGQGNQPQHF. As DNA, the CDR3 is TGTGCCAGCAGTCCCCACCGGGGACAGGGCAATCAGCCCCAGCATTTT.